This T cell receptor beta chain was sequenced during a study of CD8+CD57+ T cells in acquired aplastic anemia. The study's findings and limits: Common to patients and controls were about 31 CD8+ CDR3 sequences. CD8+ Simpson's diversity in patients was not significantly different from that in controls.

Sequencing involved patients with CD8+CD57+ cell expansion previously shown by flow cytometry. Severe acquired aplastic anemia was diagnosed in all patients. There was no therapy given to any patient before the blood sampling took place. V lost 2 bases to trimming and J lost 5 bases, with 25 bases between them. Germline V gives CDR1 DFQATT, CDR2 SNEGSKA (reference sequence). The CDR3 length is 17 residues. As regards this clonotype: Antigen specificity is unknown.

TCR beta VDJ combinations and CDR3 sequences were profiled from genomic DNA. Each CDR3 protein gets one entry after TCRdb re-called the reads with MiXCR. Of more than 150,000 distinct CDR3 sequences in the sample, approximately 52% are singletons; the top ten hold 1.8%. This rearrangement joins TRBV20-1 to TRBJ2-7; D is perhaps TRBD2 (7 bases). The sequenced material came from sorted CD4+, CD8+, or CD8+CD57+ T cells (not recorded which) from PBMCs. The sequence was collected from a human donor with aplastic anemia. This CDR3 is CSARPDGGAGIRDEQYF. The CDR3 nucleotides read TGCAGTGCTAGACCCGATGGGGGGGCTGGCATACGGGACGAGCAGTACTTC.